This T cell receptor (beta chain) was sequenced during a study of blood T cell repertoires in COVID-19. Method: immunoSEQ multiplex PCR; TCRdb's copy keeps in-frame clones and lacks some. The data contain roughly 91,000 clones, over 75% of them singletons. This CDR3 spans 15 amino acids. Germline CDR1 is ENHRY and CDR2 is SYGVKD. V lost 6 bases to trimming and J lost 6 bases; unmatched junction nucleotides: 11. The V gene is TRBV10-3, the J gene TRBJ2-1; TRBD1 aligns across 7 bases. The sequence derives from a man aged 65-85 years with acute or convalescent COVID-19. The sample comprised peripheral blood. CDR3 in DNA: TGTGCCATCAGCCTCCGGAACCCAGGGGGCAATGAGCAGTTCTTC. Translation gives CAISLRNPGGNEQFF.